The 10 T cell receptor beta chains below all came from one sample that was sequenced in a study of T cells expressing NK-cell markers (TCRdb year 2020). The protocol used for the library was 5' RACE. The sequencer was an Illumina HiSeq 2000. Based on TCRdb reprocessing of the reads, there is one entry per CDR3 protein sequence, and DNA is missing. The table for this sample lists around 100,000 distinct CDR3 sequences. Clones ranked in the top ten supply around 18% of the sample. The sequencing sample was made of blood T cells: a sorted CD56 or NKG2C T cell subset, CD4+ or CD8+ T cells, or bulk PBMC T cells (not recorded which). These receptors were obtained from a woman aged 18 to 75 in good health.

CDR3 region: CASSPAKSNEQFF. The rearrangement joins TRBV7-3 to TRBJ2-1. From germline, CDR1 is SGHTA and CDR2 FQGTGA. The CDR3 covers 13 residues. Combining the CDR3 with reference TRBV7-3 and TRBJ2-1 gives the whole variable domain GAGVSQTPSNKVTEKGKYVELRCDPISGHTALYWYRQSLGQGPEFLIYFQGTGAADDSGLPNDRFFAVRPEGSVSTLKIQRTERGDSAVYLCASSPAKSNEQFFGPGTRLTVL.

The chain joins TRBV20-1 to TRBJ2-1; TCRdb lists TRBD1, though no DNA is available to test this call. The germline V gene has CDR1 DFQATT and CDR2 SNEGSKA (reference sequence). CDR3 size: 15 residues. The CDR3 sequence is CSARDHGQGYNEQFF.

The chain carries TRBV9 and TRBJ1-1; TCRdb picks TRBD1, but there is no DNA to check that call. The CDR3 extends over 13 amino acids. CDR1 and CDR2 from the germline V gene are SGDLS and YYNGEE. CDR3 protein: CASSPSTGVEAFF.

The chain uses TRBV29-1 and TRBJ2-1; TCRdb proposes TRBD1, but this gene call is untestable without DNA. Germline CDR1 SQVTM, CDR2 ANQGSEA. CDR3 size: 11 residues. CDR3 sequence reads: CSVHGGDEQFF.

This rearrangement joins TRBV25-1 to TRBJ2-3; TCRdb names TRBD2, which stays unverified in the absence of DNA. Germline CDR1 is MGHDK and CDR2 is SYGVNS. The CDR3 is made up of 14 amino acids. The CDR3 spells CASSEFGSVDTQYF.

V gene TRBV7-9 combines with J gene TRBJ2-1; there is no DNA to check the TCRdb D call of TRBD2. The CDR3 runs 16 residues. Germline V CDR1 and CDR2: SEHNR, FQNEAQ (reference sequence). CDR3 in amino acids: CASSPVNSGMYNEQFF.

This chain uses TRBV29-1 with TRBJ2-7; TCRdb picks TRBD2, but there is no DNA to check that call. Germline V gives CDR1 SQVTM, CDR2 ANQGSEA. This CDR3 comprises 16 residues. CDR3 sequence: CSVEGLAGTEAYEQYF.

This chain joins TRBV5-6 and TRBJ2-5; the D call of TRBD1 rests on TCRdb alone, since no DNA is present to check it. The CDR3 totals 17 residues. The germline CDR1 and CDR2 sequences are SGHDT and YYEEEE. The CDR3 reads CASSLVFGTGAGETQYF.

The chain's CDR3 is CSPGTGSPEAFF. The genes are TRBV20-1 and TRBJ1-1; without DNA, the TCRdb call of TRBD1 cannot be checked. The germline CDR1 and CDR2 sequences are DFQATT and SNEGSKA (reference sequence). This CDR3 has 12 residues.

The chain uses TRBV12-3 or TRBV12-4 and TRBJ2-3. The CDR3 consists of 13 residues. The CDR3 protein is CASSLVFPDTQYF.